These 27 T cell receptor beta chains were sequenced from one sample in a study of cytomegalovirus exposure and HLA in healthy donors. Clones were read by immunoSEQ multiplex PCR, and TCRdb kept only the in-frame ones, dropping some. This sample has 250,000 to 350,000 clones, with roughly 87% found just once. Specimen: PBMCs. These receptors came from a woman younger than 45 in good health and CMV-seropositive.

This clone came up a few times. Additional DNA sequences in this sample encode the identical CDR3. This CDR3 is CASSLAGNTEAFF. The DNA for the CDR3 is TGTGCCAGCAGCTTGGCAGGGAACACTGAAGCTTTCTTT. The chain uses TRBV5-4 and TRBJ1-1; D gene ambiguous. The CDR3 has 13 amino acids. CDR1 and CDR2 (germline): SGHNT, YYREEE (reference sequence). Trimming shortened V by 0 bases and J by 1 base, and 4 bases separated the two germline ends. Full variable domain (outside the CDR3, taken from reference TRBV5-4 and TRBJ1-1): ETGVTQSPTHLIKTRGQQVTLRCSSQSGHNTVSWYQQALGQGPQFIFQYYREEENGRGNFPPRFSGLQFPNYSSELNVNALELDDSALYLCASSLAGNTEAFFGQGTRLTVV.

Here the CDR3 DNA reads TGTGCCAGCAGTTACTCGAAGGGGTGGGCCTACGAGCAGTACTTC. It translates to CASSYSKGWAYEQYF. This chain uses TRBV6-5 with TRBJ2-7, with TRBD1 as a possible D gene (5 bases). Per the germline V gene, CDR1 is MNHEY and CDR2 is SVGAGI. V lost 0 bases and J lost 2, with 11 bases in between. CDR3 length: 15 amino acids.

The chain carries TRBV6-6 and TRBJ1-2; D is uncertain. CDR1 and CDR2 (germline): MNHNY, SVGAGI (reference sequence). Trimming removed 7 bases at V and 2 bases at J, with 14 bases between. This CDR3 contains 14 residues. The CDR3: CASTDWTLNYGYTF. CDR3 coding DNA: TGTGCCAGCACCGACTGGACCTTAAACTATGGCTACACCTTC.

V is TRBV6-9 and J is TRBJ1-1, with unresolved D. The CDR3 has 15 amino acids. Germline values: CDR1 MNHGY, CDR2 SVAAGI. Trimming removed 8 bases at V and 4 bases at J, with 20 bases between. CDR3 loop: CASSTIGRHPTEAFF. CDR3 sequence (DNA): TGTGCCAGCTCAACGATTGGTCGTCACCCCACTGAAGCTTTCTTT.

Here the CDR3 reads CASSESGDREIHNEQFF. The CDR3 bases are TGTGCCAGCAGTGAATCTGGGGACAGGGAGATCCACAATGAGCAGTTCTTC. J is TRBJ2-1 and V is TRBV25-1; 9 bases agree with TRBD1. V dropped 1 base and J dropped 5; count of bases not matched to a gene: 9. The V gene's germline CDR1 is MGHDK and CDR2 SYGVNS. The CDR3 runs to 17 residues.

The chain joins TRBV7-9 to TRBJ2-7, with TRBD1 matching 7 bases. J lost 5 bases, V lost 4 bases, and 8 bases had no gene match. CDR1 and CDR2 (germline): SEHNR, FQNEAQ (reference sequence). CDR3 length: 14 amino acids. This CDR3 is CASSSADRPDEQYF. The CDR3 nucleotides read TGTGCCAGCAGCTCAGCGGACAGGCCGGACGAGCAGTACTTC.

This clone showed up just a few times. CDR3 amino acids: CSVDRGYEQYF. DNA of the CDR3: TGCAGCGTTGATCGGGGATACGAGCAGTACTTC. The chain couples TRBV29-1 to TRBJ2-7, with D possibly TRBD2 on 5 matching bases. Germline V gene lookup returns CDR1 SQVTM and CDR2 ANQGSEA. The CDR3 has 11 amino acids. Trimming stripped 3 bases from V and 4 bases from J, with 7 bases between.

As regards this clone: The same CDR3 can be traced to other DNA sequences in this sample. This rearrangement joins TRBV29-1 to TRBJ1-1; no reliable D call. This CDR3 is built from 11 residues. Germline-derived CDR1 and CDR2 are SQVTM and ANQGSEA. The V and J ends lost 5 bases and 0 bases respectively, with 4 bases between them. The CDR3 sequence is CSVLLNTEAFF. The CDR3 coding sequence is TGCAGCGTTCTCCTGAACACTGAAGCTTTCTTT.

The rearrangement links TRBV5-1 to TRBJ2-1, with 14 positions matching TRBD2. V lost 0 bases and J lost 7; bases outside the gene matches: 0. In germline, CDR1 is SGHRS, CDR2 YFSETQ. The CDR3 extends over 15 amino acids. The CDR3: CASSLGTSGRNEQFF. The CDR3 nucleotides read TGCGCCAGCAGCTTGGGGACTAGCGGGAGGAATGAGCAGTTCTTC.

In this sample, this clone turned up a few times. The genes are TRBV16 and TRBJ1-5; D is ambiguous. CDR1 KGHSY and CDR2 FQNENV come from the germline V gene. The CDR3 loop spans 15 amino acids. Trimming took off 3 bases at V and 0 bases at J, with 9 bases between the two ends. The CDR3 DNA is TGTGCCAGCAGCCAGGCAGGAAATAGCAATCAGCCCCAGCATTTT. Amino acid sequence: CASSQAGNSNQPQHF.

This chain links TRBV2 with TRBJ1-5; 8 nucleotides agree with TRBD1. CDR1 is SNHLY, CDR2 FYNNEI, per germline. With 6 bases clipped from V and 3 bases from J, the junction kept 1 base outside the gene matches. The CDR3 extends over 13 amino acids. CDR3 amino acids: CASRDRVNQPQHF. In DNA form, the CDR3 reads TGTGCCAGCAGGGACAGGGTCAATCAGCCCCAGCATTTT.

CDR3 sequence: CASSTSGIGYEQYF. In DNA form, the CDR3 reads TGTGCCAGCAGCACTAGCGGGATCGGTTACGAGCAGTACTTC. The V gene is TRBV7-9, the J gene TRBJ2-7; 10 nucleotides line up with TRBD2. The germline CDR1 and CDR2 sequences are SEHNR and FQNEAQ (reference sequence). The CDR3 contains 14 residues. Losses at the gene ends were 5 bases for V and 4 bases for J; bases not matched to a gene: 5.

The chain joins TRBV13 to TRBJ1-1, with D unresolved. Germline CDR1 and CDR2: PRHDT and FYEKMQ (reference sequence). V lost 4 bases and J 1 base, leaving 7 bases between the germline ends. The CDR3 is made up of 13 amino acids. The DNA for the CDR3 is TGTGCCAGCAGCTCCAATCCGAACACTGAAGCTTTCTTT. Translated: CASSSNPNTEAFF. Drawing the rest from reference TRBV13 and TRBJ1-1, the complete variable domain is AAGVIQSPRHLIKEKRETATLKCYPIPRHDTVYWYQQGPGQDPQFLISFYEKMQSDKGSIPDRFSAQQFSDYHSELNMSSLELGDSALYFCASSSNPNTEAFFGQGTRLTVV.

This chain joins TRBV19 and TRBJ2-6; D unclear. The germline CDR1 and CDR2 sequences are LNHDA and SQIVND (reference sequence). V was shortened by 11 bases and J by 0 bases, with 8 bases between the two germline ends. The CDR3 spans 13 residues. The CDR3 sequence is CAAATSGANVLTF. The CDR3 DNA sequence: TGTGCCGCCGCGACCTCTGGGGCCAACGTCCTGACTTTC.

V gene TRBV7-8 combines with J gene TRBJ2-2; 12 nucleotides align to TRBD2. V dropped 6 bases and J dropped 6; count of bases not matched to a gene: 5. CDR1 SGHVS and CDR2 FQNEAQ come from the germline V gene. The CDR3 is 15 amino acids. This CDR3 reads CASRSLAGGSGELFF. CDR3 nucleotides: TGTGCCAGCAGATCGCTAGCGGGGGGGTCCGGGGAGCTGTTTTTT.

The chain employs TRBV7-9 and TRBJ2-7; TRBD1 aligns across 10 bases. This CDR3 is 16 amino acids long. The junction had 13 bases not matched to a gene; V was cut back by 4 bases and J by 7 bases. Germline V gene lookup returns CDR1 SEHNR and CDR2 FQNEAQ (reference sequence). The CDR3 loop reads CASSSNTGTGVWEQYF. For the CDR3, the DNA is TGTGCCAGCAGCTCGAACACCGGGACAGGGGTCTGGGAGCAGTACTTC.

V and J are TRBV28 and TRBJ1-1; perhaps TRBD1 as D (5 bases). Germline-derived CDR1 and CDR2 are MDHEN and SYDVKM. The CDR3 spans 10 residues. The V gene lost 8 bases and the J gene lost 6 bases, with 7 bases spanning the gap. The CDR3 region has the DNA TGTGCCAGCGGGGGAGCTGAAGCTTTCTTT. Amino acid sequence: CASGGAEAFF. Combining the CDR3 with reference TRBV28 and TRBJ1-1 gives the whole variable domain DVKVTQSSRYLVKRTGEKVFLECVQDMDHENMFWYRQDPGLGLRLIYFSYDVKMKEKGDIPEGYSVSREKKERFSLILESASTNQTSMYLCASGGAEAFFGQGTRLTVV.

This clone was recorded a few times. This sequence joins TRBV7-9 and TRBJ1-5; 9 nucleotides match TRBD1. V was pared by 3 bases and J by 6 bases, with 9 bases of the junction left unmatched. The CDR3 totals 16 residues. CDR1 is SEHNR, CDR2 FQNEAQ, per germline (reference sequence). The CDR3 here is CASSFSAGTGIQPQHF. CDR3 nucleotides: TGTGCCAGCAGCTTTAGTGCCGGGACAGGGATTCAGCCCCAGCATTTT.

The CDR3 spells CAWALAGVHTGELFF. The CDR3 DNA reads as TGTGCCTGGGCACTAGCGGGAGTTCACACCGGGGAGCTGTTTTTT. V usage is TRBV30 and J usage is TRBJ2-2; 11 bases are shared with TRBD2. CDR1 and CDR2 from the germline V gene are GTSNPN and SVGIG (reference sequence). The ends lost 5 bases at V and 3 bases at J; junction bases unmatched: 5. The CDR3 contains 15 residues.

This chain links TRBV30 with TRBJ2-6; D remains unclear. Looked up from germline, CDR1 is GTSNPN and CDR2 is SVGIG (reference sequence). The CDR3 runs 14 residues. The V gene lost 3 bases and the J gene lost 1 base, with 7 bases spanning the gap. The CDR3 loop is CAWRSYSGANVLTF. Here the CDR3 DNA reads TGTGCCTGGAGGAGCTATTCTGGGGCCAACGTCCTGACTTTC.

The chain uses TRBV30 and TRBJ1-1; D is unclear. The CDR3 totals 16 residues. The germline gives CDR1 GTSNPN, CDR2 SVGIG (reference sequence). Trimming took off 3 bases at V and 5 bases at J, with 22 bases between the two ends. The CDR3 sequence is CAWSLGRGSGRTEAFF. The DNA of the CDR3 is TGTGCCTGGAGCTTAGGACGAGGATCCGGTAGGACTGAAGCTTTCTTT.

This sequence joins TRBV6-5 and TRBJ1-4, with D possibly matching TRBD1 (5 bases). V dropped 6 bases and J dropped 0 bases, with 11 bases sitting between them. This CDR3 region has 15 residues. The germline V gene encodes CDR1 MNHEY and CDR2 SVGAGI. The chain's CDR3 is CASSRGGSTNEKLFF. CDR3 coding DNA: TGTGCCAGCAGCCGGGGCGGATCAACTAATGAAAAACTGTTTTTT.

This rearrangement joins TRBV5-1 to TRBJ1-1; no clear D gene. CDR3 length: 15 amino acids. Trimming cost V 1 base and J 2 bases, with 12 bases left between them. Germline CDR1 is SGHRS and CDR2 is YFSETQ. The CDR3 sequence: CASSLSSWVNTEAFF. The DNA for the CDR3 is TGCGCCAGCAGCTTGTCTTCTTGGGTAAACACTGAAGCTTTCTTT.

This chain links TRBV5-4 with TRBJ2-7; maybe TRBD1 (5 bases). The CDR3 sequence is 16 residues long. Trimming removed 0 bases from V and 2 bases from J, with 15 bases in between. Germline V gives CDR1 SGHNT, CDR2 YYREEE (reference sequence). The CDR3 region has the DNA TGTGCCAGCAGCTTGGACGTGGGGCAGGGCCCCTACGAGCAGTACTTC. Translating it yields CASSLDVGQGPYEQYF.

In the case of this clone: This specimen includes other DNA sequences encoding the same CDR3. In nucleotides, the CDR3 is TGTGCCAGCAGTGATCTCTACGAGCAGTACTTC. This encodes CASSDLYEQYF. This chain uses TRBV6-1 with TRBJ2-7; D is uncertain. V was clipped by 3 bases and J by 3 bases, with 3 bases between them. The length of the CDR3 is 11 residues. In germline, CDR1 is MNHNS, CDR2 SASEGT.

The chain combines TRBV7-8 with TRBJ2-1; 7 bases align to TRBD2. Germline CDR1 and CDR2: SGHVS and FQNEAQ. V shed 6 bases and J 6 bases; nucleotides not matched to a gene: 11. This CDR3 has 15 amino acids. CDR3 sequence (DNA): TGTGCCAGCAGTGTGGGACTATCTGGTACCAATGAGCAGTTCTTC. Translation: CASSVGLSGTNEQFF.

The chain links TRBV29-1 to TRBJ2-7; a possible D gene is TRBD1 (8 bases). Looked up from germline, CDR1 is SQVTM and CDR2 is ANQGSEA. The germline V and J ends were trimmed by 4 bases and 2 bases, with 15 bases remaining between them. The CDR3 runs to 14 residues. The CDR3 DNA sequence: TGCAGCGTTGCGGGAGGACAGGGCCCCTACGAGCAGTACTTC. Translation gives CSVAGGQGPYEQYF.